This is a list of T cell receptor beta chains from one sample in a study of cytomegalovirus exposure and HLA in healthy donors. Measured with immunoSEQ multiplex PCR; TCRdb has only the in-frame clones, and not every one. The sample carries a few hundred thousand clones, approximately 84% recorded once. Sequencing input: PBMCs. These receptors originate from a woman aged 40-49 years in good health and CMV-seronegative. Each CDR3 is given with its conserved first and last residue. A D gene is named only where the DNA matches it firmly. The size field is filled for only some rows; it gives once, few, many or a size class.

clone size,J gene,V gene,D gene,CDR3 DNA,CDR3 protein
NA,TRBJ2-7,TRBV7-6,NA,TGTGCCAGCAGCTCATCTCCCCCGGACGAGCAGTACTTC,CASSSSPPDEQYF
NA,TRBJ2-5,TRBV7-2,NA,TGTGCCAGCAGCTTAGTGGTGGCCCAAGAGACCCAGTACTTC,CASSLVVAQETQYF
NA,TRBJ2-2,TRBV15,TRBD2,TGTGCCACCAGTCTTGACGGACTAGCAACCGGGGAGCTGTTTTTT,CATSLDGLATGELFF
NA,TRBJ2-3,TRBV6-4,NA,TGTGCCAGCAGTCCTGGAGAGGGCTATACGCAGTATTTT,CASSPGEGYTQYF
NA,TRBJ2-1,TRBV6-6,NA,TGTGCCAGCAGTTATAATTTGGCTGCCTCCTACAATGAGCAGTTCTTC,CASSYNLAASYNEQFF
once,TRBJ2-2,TRBV5-1,NA,TGCGCCAGCAGCTCCTTTAATCGGGGAGTCGGGGAGCTGTTTTTT,CASSSFNRGVGELFF
NA,TRBJ1-5,TRBV5-1,TRBD1,TGCGCCAGCACAAACTTGACAGGGGACAATCAGCCCCAGCATTTT,CASTNLTGDNQPQHF
NA,TRBJ2-5,TRBV6-5,TRBD2,TGTGCCAGCAGCACTAGCGGGGGGGAGACCCAGTACTTC,CASSTSGGETQYF
NA,TRBJ2-3,TRBV10-3,TRBD2,TGTGCCATCAAGGCGGGGGCAGATACGCAGTATTTT,CAIKAGADTQYF
few,TRBJ1-1,TRBV6-1,TRBD1,TGTGCCAGCAGTGGGGTCACAGGGGTGAACACTGAAGCTTTCTTT,CASSGVTGVNTEAFF
NA,TRBJ2-7,TRBV25-1,NA,TGTGCCAGCAGTGTCACAGGGTCCTACGAGCAGTACTTC,CASSVTGSYEQYF
few,TRBJ1-1,TRBV4-1,NA,TGCGCCAGCAGCCAAGGGACTGCTGAAGCTTTCTTT,CASSQGTAEAFF
NA,TRBJ2-2,TRBV6-1,NA,TGTGCCAGCAGTACTCAGGGGACCGGGGAGCTGTTTTTT,CASSTQGTGELFF
few,TRBJ1-3,TRBV5-6,TRBD1,TGTGCCAGCAGCTTGGACAGGGGGCTGCTGTCTGGAAACACCATATATTTT,CASSLDRGLLSGNTIYF
NA,TRBJ1-1,TRBV5-8,TRBD1,TGTGCCAGCAGCCAGAGGACAGGGTTCGTCCGAGCTTTCTTT,CASSQRTGFVRAFF
NA,TRBJ1-3,TRBV4-3,NA,TGCGCCAGCAGCCATGGCGGGGGGTTGGGCTCTGGAAACACCATATATTTT,CASSHGGGLGSGNTIYF
NA,TRBJ2-6,TRBV5-1,TRBD2,TGCGCCAGCAGCCCCTGGGGAGGGTTGACTGGCTCTGGGGCCAACGTCCTGACTTTC,CASSPWGGLTGSGANVLTF
NA,TRBJ1-2,TRBV4-2,NA,TGTGCCAGCAGCCAAAGGCCCGTCGGAGACTATGGCTACACCTTC,CASSQRPVGDYGYTF
NA,TRBJ1-5,TRBV7-9,NA,TGTGCCAGCAGCCCTATTGACAGGAGCCAGCCCCAGCATTTT,CASSPIDRSQPQHF
few,TRBJ1-6,TRBV5-6,NA,TGTGCCAGCAGCTTCGACAGGAATAATTCACCCCTCCACTTT,CASSFDRNNSPLHF
NA,TRBJ2-3,TRBV6-6,NA,TGTGCCAGCAGTGACTTGACAGACACAGATACGCAGTATTTT,CASSDLTDTDTQYF
NA,TRBJ2-7,TRBV23-1,TRBD1,TGCGCCAGCACCCCGAGGGGCAGGGGGCGAATCTACGAGCAGTACTTC,CASTPRGRGRIYEQYF
once,TRBJ2-3,TRBV15,TRBD1,TGTGCCACCAGCAGAGCGAGGGGGAGAAGACAGGGAAGCACAGATACGCAGTATTTT,CATSRARGRRQGSTDTQYF
NA,TRBJ2-7,TRBV19,TRBD1,TGTGCCAGTAGTGCCGGGACAGTCGTACCATACGAGCAGTACTTC,CASSAGTVVPYEQYF